The 14 T cell receptor beta chains presented below share a single source sample, sequenced in a study of shared clonotypes between healthy human individuals (dated by TCRdb to about 2020). Libraries were constructed by the immunoSEQ multiplex PCR assay. TCRdb provides this immuneACCESS table in a form limited to in-frame rearrangements. Some clones are lacking; in checked studies, under half of them reflect an unresolved V gene, and why the rest are absent is not known. This sample is represented by 2 million to 2.5 million clones; 85% to 95% of them were singletons. The ten top clones hold approximately 0.41% of the sample. Sample: naive CD4+ T cells from PBMCs. The meaning of the sample's cell subset or site label: CD45RA+ positively selected. The receptors here all came from a man younger than 30 in good health. Some clones in this sample may be carry-over from other donors' samples.

Remarks on this clone: Other DNA sequences in the same sample also yield this CDR3. J is TRBJ2-3 and V is TRBV10-3; D possibly matches TRBD1 or TRBD2 (5 bases each). The CDR3 has 14 residues. Trimming cost V 6 bases and J 2 bases, with 12 bases left between them. Looked up from germline, CDR1 is ENHRY and CDR2 is SYGVKD. The CDR3 loop is CAISTGPSTDTQYF. CDR3 bases: TGTGCCATCAGCACGGGACCCTCCACAGATACGCAGTATTTT.

The chain uses TRBV7-6 and TRBJ1-1; D is perhaps TRBD1 (5 bases). The CDR3 sequence is 13 residues long. Germline assignment: CDR1 SGHVS and CDR2 FNYEAQ. The V end lost 7 bases, the J end lost 1 base, and 10 bases lay between the germline ends. CDR3 protein: CASTRDRNTEAFF. CDR3 sequence (DNA): TGTGCCAGCACTCGAGACAGGAACACTGAAGCTTTCTTT. Together with reference TRBV7-6 and TRBJ1-1, the CDR3 gives the full variable domain: GAGVSQSPRYKVTKRGQDVALRCDPISGHVSLYWYRQALGQGPEFLTYFNYEAQQDKSGLPNDRFSAERPEGSISTLTIQRTEQRDSAMYRCASTRDRNTEAFFGQGTRLTVV.

A note on this clone: Since the CDR3 does not end with the conserved phenylalanine or tryptophan, this likely comes from a read error. It is unclear where the CDR3 begins or ends on the DNA, so no DNA is shown, and the CDR3 is as TCRdb lists it. The genes are TRBV21-1 and TRBJ2-7. TRBV21-1 is annotated as a pseudogene. From its first to its last residue, the CDR3 has 8 amino acids. The CDR3 here is CASSPSSC.

A remark on this clone: The sample carries other DNA sequences with the same CDR3. The CDR3 region is CASSFPGSGANVLTF. CDR3 DNA: TGTGCCAGCAGTTTTCCAGGGTCTGGGGCCAACGTCCTGACTTTC. This sequence joins TRBV28 and TRBJ2-6, with D possibly being TRBD1 (5 bases). With 3 bases removed from V and 1 base from J, the gap between germline ends came to 7 bases. The CDR3 consists of 15 residues. Germline loops: CDR1 MDHEN, CDR2 SYDVKM.

This chain uses TRBV27 with TRBJ1-2; 8 bases map to TRBD1. Per germline, CDR1 MNHEY and CDR2 SMNVEV (reference sequence). J gave up 4 bases and V 4 bases, and 8 bases lay outside the gene matches. This CDR3 region has 15 residues. In DNA, the CDR3 is TGTGCCAGCAGTTCCCCTTTGACAGGGGCCTATGGCTACACCTTC. Translating it yields CASSSPLTGAYGYTF.

The chain combines TRBV5-1 with TRBJ1-6; D might be TRBD1 (5 bases). This CDR3 spans 14 amino acids. V was shortened by 2 bases and J by 6 bases, with 9 bases between the two germline ends. In germline, CDR1 is SGHRS, CDR2 YFSETQ. CDR3 nucleotide sequence: TGCGCCAGCAGCTTAGGGACGGCTAATTCACCCCTCCACTTT. Protein sequence: CASSLGTANSPLHF. Filled out from reference TRBV5-1 and TRBJ1-6, the complete variable domain reads KAGVTQTPRYLIKTRGQQVTLSCSPISGHRSVSWYQQTPGQGLQFLFEYFSETQRNKGNFPGRFSGRQFSNSRSEMNVSTLELGDSALYLCASSLGTANSPLHFGNGTRLTVT.

The rearrangement joins TRBV18 to TRBJ2-1; 12 nucleotides agree with TRBD2. This CDR3 spans 16 amino acids. Germline CDR1 is KGHSH and CDR2 is LQKENI. V gave up 3 bases and J gave up 7 bases; unmatched junction bases: 7. CDR3 sequence (DNA): TGTGCCAGCTCACCCGCGGAGACTAGCGGGAGTAATGAGCAGTTCTTC. Protein product: CASSPAETSGSNEQFF.

The V gene is TRBV5-1, the J gene TRBJ2-7; 7 nucleotides align to TRBD2. There are 14 residues in the CDR3. J lost 8 bases, V lost 4 bases, and 12 bases had no gene match. CDR1 and CDR2 from the germline V gene are SGHRS and YFSETQ. CDR3 residues: CASSDGTILVKQYF. The CDR3 DNA reads TGCGCCAGCAGCGACGGGACTATCCTTGTAAAGCAGTACTTC.

The chain employs TRBV5-6 and TRBJ2-1; D possibly corresponds to TRBD2 (6 bases). The germline V gene has CDR1 SGHDT and CDR2 YYEEEE. The germline V and J ends were trimmed by 2 bases and 13 bases, with 10 bases remaining between them. This CDR3 has 11 amino acids. CDR3: CASSFGLNQFF. For the CDR3, the DNA is TGTGCCAGCAGCTTCGGACTAAACCAGTTCTTC.

The chain joins TRBV14 to TRBJ2-1; D is unclear. Per the germline V gene, CDR1 is SGHDN and CDR2 is FVKESK. Trimming cost V 1 base and J 2 bases, with 12 bases left between them. CDR3 size: 16 residues. The CDR3 sequence: CASSQGGSHPYNEQFF. The CDR3 DNA reads TGTGCCAGCAGCCAAGGGGGAAGCCATCCCTACAATGAGCAGTTCTTC.

V and J are TRBV6-5 and TRBJ2-2, with 7 positions matching TRBD2. The CDR3 spans 14 residues. Germline V lookup: CDR1 MNHEY, CDR2 SVGAGI. V lost 7 bases to trimming and J lost 3 bases; unmatched junction nucleotides: 5. CDR3 loop: CASNPAGYTGELFF. DNA of the CDR3: TGTGCCAGCAACCCAGCGGGGTACACCGGGGAGCTGTTTTTT.

The chain is built from TRBV10-3 and TRBJ2-1; 10 positions agree with TRBD2. Germline CDR1 reads ENHRY; CDR2 reads SYGVKD. The CDR3 length is 15 residues. Trimming cost V 10 bases and J 7 bases; bases outside gene matches: 13. The CDR3 is CATEASSGGSNEQFF. Written as DNA, the CDR3 is TGTGCCACCGAGGCCTCTAGCGGGGGATCGAATGAGCAGTTCTTC.

CDR3 sequence (DNA): TGTGCCAGTAGTAGGTCGCGGGACAGGGGATCTGGAAACACCATATATTTT. As protein: CASSRSRDRGSGNTIYF. The V and J genes are TRBV19 and TRBJ1-3, with 10 nucleotides matching TRBD1. Germline values: CDR1 LNHDA, CDR2 SQIVND (reference sequence). The CDR3 has 17 amino acids. The V gene end was trimmed by 4 bases and the J gene end by 1 base; junction bases not matched to a gene: 7.

The chain links TRBV19 to TRBJ1-2, with D perhaps matching TRBD1 (5 bases). The CDR3 covers 14 residues. CDR1 is LNHDA, CDR2 SQIVND, per germline (reference sequence). The germline V and J ends were trimmed by 3 bases and 4 bases, with 12 bases remaining between them. The CDR3 spells CASSIGHTLYGYTF. CDR3 coding DNA: TGTGCCAGTAGTATCGGACACACTCTCTATGGCTACACCTTC.